The sequence of this T cell receptor beta chain was determined in a study of cytomegalovirus exposure and HLA in healthy donors. As for the study in general: Approximately 200 million T cells yielded 117 million unique TCR beta sequences in earlier analysis. Overall study findings and caveats: There were several of the most significant clusters that appeared linked to common viral pathogens in a later analysis.

In the PCR, 60 Vbeta and 13 Jbeta primers were used. Clones were sequenced by immunoSEQ multiplex PCR, and TCRdb holds only the in-frame ones, with some missing. The sample lists approximately 260,000 clones, around nine tenths seen once, with roughly 1.5% in the top ten. The germline CDR1 and CDR2 sequences are SQVTM and ANQGSEA. V lost 6 bases to trimming and J lost 1 base, with 6 bases between them. The CDR3 consists of 11 residues. A note on this clone: Antigen unknown.

V is TRBV29-1 and J is TRBJ1-1, with no clear D. The receptor's source is a girl under 10 years old in good health and CMV-seronegative. Specimen: PBMCs. The CDR3 bases are TGCAGCGTCTCCCCGAACACTGAAGCTTTCTTT. It is translated as CSVSPNTEAFF.